Sequencing of this T cell receptor beta chain was carried out in a study of cytomegalovirus exposure and HLA in healthy donors. Whole-study context: A preliminary data release comprised approximately 85 million unique TCRs obtained from HLA-typed donors.

A multiplex PCR was run with 60 Vbeta primers and 13 Jbeta primers. Profiling relied on immunoSEQ multiplex PCR, and the TCRdb table lists in-frame clones only, not all of them. Seen here are fewer than 250,000 clones, approximately 80% observed once, and the top ten hold around 4%. Study-wide results and limits: It has been reported that TCR beta sequences accurately predicted the HLA-A and HLA-B alleles of most subjects. Follow-up analysis found HLA locus-dependent TCR association rates, highest for DRB1 and lowest for HLA-C.

The CDR3 sequence is 13 residues long. Germline values: CDR1 MNHNY, CDR2 SVGAGI (reference sequence). V was trimmed by 6 bases and J by 0 bases, leaving 6 bases between them. For this clone: Its specificity is unknown.

Donors had nominal health at sampling but likely had unrecorded immune exposures. The chain couples TRBV6-6 to TRBJ1-3; D remains unclear. Sequenced: PBMCs. This clonotype was sampled from a male donor in good health and CMV-seronegative. The CDR3: CASSGFSGNTIYF. The CDR3 DNA reads TGTGCCAGCAGCGGGTTCTCTGGAAACACCATATATTTT.